This TCR beta chain was obtained from a study of blood T cells in healthy people across ages. V shed 0 bases and J 4 bases; nucleotides not matched to a gene: 14. The CDR3 is made up of 19 amino acids. The germline V gene encodes CDR1 SGDLS and CDR2 YYNGEE. Primers used in a second PCR of about 6 to 12 cycles were a sample-barcoded 5' primer and a J-beta primer mix. Tagging of each cDNA molecule was performed by a template-switch adaptor with 12 random nucleotides. A single record per CDR3 protein comes from TCRdb applying MiXCR to the 5' RACE reads. This table holds about 1.6 million distinct CDR3 sequences, 34% found once.

V usage is TRBV9 and J usage is TRBJ2-1, with 9 nucleotides matching TRBD1. The sequence came from a woman aged 25 to 39 in good health. Sequenced: blood. For the CDR3, the DNA is TGTGCCAGCAGCGTAGGAGTGGGAGTTACAGGGGGCTCGTACAATGAGCAGTTCTTC. This gives the protein CASSVGVGVTGGSYNEQFF. The variable domain in full, with the rest retrieved from reference TRBV9 and TRBJ2-1, is DSGVTQTPKHLITATGQRVTLRCSPRSGDLSVYWYQQSLDQGLQFLIQYYNGEERAKGNILERFSAQQFPDLHSELNLSSLELGDSALYFCASSVGVGVTGGSYNEQFFGPGTRLTVL.